The present T cell receptor (beta chain) was sequenced within a study of blood T cells in healthy people across ages. The authors isolated at least 7 million PBMCs per sample. Using a J-beta primer mix together with a sample-barcoded 5' primer, a second PCR was run for roughly 6 to 12 cycles. Each sample yielded at least 3 million CDR3-containing paired-end reads. Each CDR3 protein gets one entry after TCRdb re-called the 5' RACE reads with MiXCR. Altogether more than 800,000 distinct CDR3 sequences are present, about 28% being singletons, with the ten largest covering about 18%. Germline V lookup: CDR1 SGHRS, CDR2 YFSETQ. V shed 0 bases and J shed 5 bases, with 9 bases lying between them. This CDR3 has 14 amino acids. As to this clonotype: This may stem from a read error, because a much larger clone lies one nucleotide away.

The chain combines TRBV5-1 with TRBJ2-1; D not resolved. Sequenced sample: blood. This TCR derives from a woman of 80 years or more in good health. The CDR3 protein is CASSLDSHNNEQFF. The CDR3 coding sequence is TGCGCCAGCAGCTTGGACAGTCACAACAATGAGCAGTTCTTC.